The 22 T cell receptor beta chains reported below all come from one sample, sequenced in a study of OX40 agonist ivuxolimab in advanced cancers. Repertoires were generated with immunoSEQ multiplex PCR, while TCRdb's copy carries only in-frame clones and drops some. This table has about 43,000 clones, more than 75% appearing once. The source material was CD4+ or CD8+ T cells sorted from blood, sampled in a trial of the OX40 agonist ivuxolimab. Every receptor here comes from an adult with an advanced solid tumor such as melanoma, head and neck, liver or kidney cancer.

The gene calls are TRBV28 and TRBJ1-1, with 7 bases matching TRBD1. V dropped 2 bases and J dropped 0; count of bases not matched to a gene: 9. The CDR3 extends over 17 amino acids. The germline gives CDR1 MDHEN, CDR2 SYDVKM. Here the CDR3 DNA reads TGTGCCAGCAGTTTACAGGTGACAGGGAATATGAACACTGAAGCTTTCTTT. It codes for CASSLQVTGNMNTEAFF.

The chain carries TRBV5-4 and TRBJ1-2, with 10 bases that match TRBD1. V dropped 3 bases and J dropped 6; count of bases not matched to a gene: 11. The CDR3 extends over 16 amino acids. From germline, CDR1 is SGHNT and CDR2 YYREEE (reference sequence). Written as DNA, the CDR3 is TGTGCCAGCAGCTCCGTAACTGACAGGGGGCAAGATGGCTACACCTTC. It is translated as CASSSVTDRGQDGYTF.

This rearrangement joins TRBV5-1 to TRBJ1-5, with 8 bases fitting TRBD1. This CDR3 comprises 14 residues. V gave up 1 base and J gave up 5 bases; unmatched junction bases: 2. Germline V lookup: CDR1 SGHRS, CDR2 YFSETQ. The CDR3 coding sequence is TGCGCCAGCAGCTTGCTACAGGGGGATCAGCCCCAGCATTTT. Its translation is CASSLLQGDQPQHF.

The chain carries TRBV27 and TRBJ2-3; 9 bases map to TRBD1. There are 13 residues in the CDR3. Per the germline V gene, CDR1 is MNHEY and CDR2 is SMNVEV (reference sequence). CDR3 DNA: TGTGGTACAGGGGGCGCAAACACAGATACGCAGTATTTT. Protein: CGTGGANTDTQYF.

The chain uses TRBV20-1 and TRBJ1-2; D unresolved. CDR1 is DFQATT and CDR2 is SNEGSKA in the germline V gene (reference sequence). The CDR3 has 11 residues. V lost 1 base to trimming and J lost 8 bases, with 8 bases between them. CDR3 sequence (DNA): TGCAGTGCTAGAGCGCCCCGGGGCTACACCTTC. Protein sequence: CSARAPRGYTF.

The chain links TRBV14 to TRBJ2-3, with 12 bases fitting TRBD2. V trimming: 1 base; J trimming: 2 bases; junction bases outside the gene matches: 7. The CDR3 spans 18 residues. Germline-derived CDR1 and CDR2 are SGHDN and FVKESK. CDR3 nucleotides: TGTGCCAGCAGCCAAGCCAACGGACTAGCGGGGTACACAGATACGCAGTATTTT. Translating it yields CASSQANGLAGYTDTQYF.

The chain is built from TRBV7-2 and TRBJ2-5; 7 bases line up with TRBD2. The germline gives CDR1 SGHTA, CDR2 FQGNSA. The CDR3 is 17 amino acids. J lost 0 bases, V lost 5 bases, and 12 bases had no gene match. The CDR3 spells CASSPGILAVYQETQYF. The CDR3 DNA follows: TGTGCCAGCAGCCCCGGGATTCTAGCGGTGTACCAAGAGACCCAGTACTTC.

The chain links TRBV9 to TRBJ2-3, with 8 bases identical to TRBD2. The germline V gene has CDR1 SGDLS and CDR2 YYNGEE. CDR3 length: 16 residues. J gave up 0 bases and V 3 bases, and 6 bases lay outside the gene matches. As DNA, the CDR3 is TGTGCCAGCAGCGGACTTAGCGGGGTGAGCACAGATACGCAGTATTTT. Amino acid sequence: CASSGLSGVSTDTQYF. Filled out from reference TRBV9 and TRBJ2-3, the complete variable domain reads DSGVTQTPKHLITATGQRVTLRCSPRSGDLSVYWYQQSLDQGLQFLIQYYNGEERAKGNILERFSAQQFPDLHSELNLSSLELGDSALYFCASSGLSGVSTDTQYFGPGTRLTVL.

V gene TRBV12-1 combines with J gene TRBJ2-7; the table's D call TRBD2 went unverified against the DNA. TRBV12-1 is described as a pseudogene. The CDR3 contains 19 residues. The CDR3 DNA follows: TGTGCCAGCAGCCCGGTGGAGGTAGCGGGGGCCCTCATACTCTACGAGCAGTACGTC. It specifies CASSPVEVAGALILYEQYV.

The rearrangement links TRBV28 to TRBJ1-5, with D maybe TRBD1 (6 bases). This CDR3 contains 22 residues. Trimming shortened V by 4 bases and J by 2 bases, and 33 bases separated the two germline ends. Germline V lookup: CDR1 MDHEN, CDR2 SYDVKM. This chain's CDR3 is CASSSVFFLLRTARDCNQPQHF. CDR3 nucleotide sequence: TGTGCCAGCAGTTCCGTTTTTTTCCTGCTGCGGACAGCACGAGATTGCAATCAGCCCCAGCATTTT.

In this sample, this clone turned up a few times. The chain links TRBV5-4 to TRBJ1-2, with a weak D call TRBD1 (6 bases). The CDR3 consists of 14 residues. CDR1 and CDR2 (germline): SGHNT, YYREEE (reference sequence). The V gene lost 0 bases and the J gene lost 6 bases, with 12 bases spanning the gap. The CDR3 protein is CASSLDRAGNGYTF. The CDR3 DNA sequence: TGTGCCAGCAGCTTGGACAGGGCGGGGAATGGCTACACCTTC. The full variable domain, rest sourced from reference TRBV5-4 and TRBJ1-2, is ETGVTQSPTHLIKTRGQQVTLRCSSQSGHNTVSWYQQALGQGPQFIFQYYREEENGRGNFPPRFSGLQFPNYSSELNVNALELDDSALYLCASSLDRAGNGYTFGSGTRLTVV.

J is TRBJ2-7 and V is TRBV19; 7 nucleotides match TRBD2. This CDR3 is 16 amino acids long. Germline V CDR1 and CDR2: LNHDA, SQIVND (reference sequence). Germline trimming cut 0 bases from V and 0 bases from J; bases unmatched to any gene: 5. CDR3 protein: CASSIEETSDSYEQYF. For the CDR3, the DNA is TGTGCCAGTAGTATAGAAGAAACTAGCGACTCCTACGAGCAGTACTTC.

The rearrangement uses TRBV7-6 and TRBJ2-7; 7 bases line up with TRBD1. The CDR3 runs 14 residues. The V and J ends lost 5 bases and 0 bases, in that order; junction bases with no gene match: 4. Germline loops: CDR1 SGHVS, CDR2 FNYEAQ. CDR3 nucleotide sequence: TGTGCCAGCAGCACGGGACAGAGCTCCTACGAGCAGTACTTC. Residues: CASSTGQSSYEQYF.

The CDR3 sequence is CASSLSEIGYGYTF. The CDR3 DNA sequence: TGTGCCAGCAGCCTATCCGAGATAGGATATGGCTACACCTTC. The V call is TRBV6-5, the J call TRBJ1-2, with D hard to call. The V end lost 6 bases, the J end lost 5 bases, and 16 bases lay between the germline ends. This CDR3 region has 14 residues. Germline V CDR1 and CDR2: MNHEY, SVGAGI.

This rearrangement joins TRBV25-1 to TRBJ2-2; D remains unclear. Germline V gives CDR1 MGHDK, CDR2 SYGVNS. V was clipped by 7 bases and J by 6 bases, with 6 bases between them. The CDR3 has 11 amino acids. In DNA form, the CDR3 reads TGTGCCAGCAACAGCGCCGGGGAGCTGTTTTTT. It specifies CASNSAGELFF.

V usage is TRBV27 and J usage is TRBJ1-1; D remains unclear. The CDR3 contains 13 residues. CDR1 MNHEY and CDR2 SMNVEV come from the germline V gene (reference sequence). Trimming stripped 6 bases from V and 0 bases from J, with 8 bases between. The CDR3 bases are TGTGCCAGCAGCCCCTACATGAACACTGAAGCTTTCTTT. This translates into CASSPYMNTEAFF.

This clone came up once. DNA of the CDR3: TGTGCCACCAGCAGAGGGGTGGCGGACAGCCACTACGAGCAGTACTTC. This translates into CATSRGVADSHYEQYF. The rearrangement joins TRBV15 to TRBJ2-7; perhaps TRBD1 as D (6 bases). Deletions cut 1 base from V and 3 bases from J, with 16 bases between. This CDR3 is 16 amino acids long. Germline lookup yields CDR1 LNHNV and CDR2 YYDKDF (reference sequence).

As DNA, the CDR3 is TGTGCCAGCAGCAAAGTGTCTAGCATCCCCTACGAGCAGTACTTC. Protein sequence: CASSKVSSIPYEQYF. This chain uses TRBV21-1 with TRBJ2-7; the table gives TRBD2 as D, unverified against the DNA. TRBV21-1 has pseudogene status. There are 15 residues in the CDR3.

The chain uses TRBV15 and TRBJ1-3; 10 bases fit TRBD1. Germline lookup yields CDR1 LNHNV and CDR2 YYDKDF (reference sequence). This CDR3 has 17 residues. V dropped 4 bases and J dropped 0; count of bases not matched to a gene: 6. The CDR3 coding sequence is TGTGCCACCAGCATAGACAGGGGGCAAACCTCTGGAAACACCATATATTTT. Amino acid sequence: CATSIDRGQTSGNTIYF.

This chain uses TRBV5-1 with TRBJ2-3; TRBD2 agrees at 7 bases. This CDR3 comprises 15 residues. Per the germline V gene, CDR1 is SGHRS and CDR2 is YFSETQ. J gave up 5 bases and V 4 bases, and 10 bases lay outside the gene matches. The CDR3 here is CASSDLAVVGDTQYF. As DNA, the CDR3 is TGCGCCAGCAGCGACCTAGCGGTGGTAGGAGATACGCAGTATTTT.

The chain uses TRBV21-1 and TRBJ2-5; the table gives TRBD2 as D, unverified against the DNA. TRBV21-1 is deemed a pseudogene. The CDR3 extends over 19 amino acids. In nucleotides, the CDR3 is TGTGCCAGCAGCAAAGGAGGACTAGCGGGAGGGCCAGGAGAAGAGACCCAGTACTTC. Translation: CASSKGGLAGGPGEETQYF.

The chain joins TRBV28 to TRBJ1-6; TRBD1 matches at 9 bases. CDR1 and CDR2 (germline): MDHEN, SYDVKM. Trimming removed 5 bases from V and 9 bases from J; junction bases left unmatched: 5. The CDR3 runs to 14 residues. The CDR3 nucleotides are TGTGCCAGCAGTCCAAGGACAGGGGTTTCACCCCTCCACTTT. Its protein is CASSPRTGVSPLHF. The full variable domain, rest sourced from reference TRBV28 and TRBJ1-6, is DVKVTQSSRYLVKRTGEKVFLECVQDMDHENMFWYRQDPGLGLRLIYFSYDVKMKEKGDIPEGYSVSREKKERFSLILESASTNQTSMYLCASSPRTGVSPLHFGNGTRLTVT.